A selection of T cell receptor beta chains follows, all from one sample in a study of shared clonotypes between healthy human individuals. Sequencing was performed with immunoSEQ multiplex PCR; in TCRdb, only in-frame clones are kept and a portion is missing. Among more than 2 million clones listed, 93% were seen once. Sequenced: naive CD8+ T cells from PBMCs. The origin of the receptors is a man aged 18 to 30 in good health. Some clones in this sample may be carry-over from other donors' samples. CDR3s leave out the opening cysteine and the closing phenylalanine or tryptophan.

>11|TRBV6-5
ASSYASQETQY
>11|TRBV28
ASSQGLEETQY
>12|TRBV30
AWSFGHKNTEAF
>14|TRBV6-1
ASSEFFDSLGYEQY
>19|TRBV2
ASRPTSYGTSGRVGKNIQY
>12|TRBV2
ASTAPISTDTQY
>13|TRBV27
ASSPIMGRAGGYT
>11|TRBV27
ASSEVPSDTQY
>13|TRBV27
ASSQGAGGANVLT
>13|TRBV5-4
ASSPDRGEGNEQF
>10|TRBV5-1
ASRGGSYEQY
>12|TRBV19
ATSRGLNSYEQY
>14|TRBV7-8
ASTTSGGEERYEQY